Listed below are T cell receptor beta chains from one sample, sequenced in a study of cytomegalovirus exposure and HLA in healthy donors. Libraries were prepared by immunoSEQ multiplex PCR; TCRdb keeps only in-frame clonotypes and omits some of them. This sample's clone table lists some 60,000 clones. Sequences were obtained from PBMCs. Receptor source: a young man in good health and CMV-seropositive. The CDR3 runs from the conserved cysteine through the conserved F or W. Each record gives: J gene, V gene, D gene, CDR3 protein, CDR3 DNA. A D gene is named only where the DNA matches it firmly.

j_call: TRBJ2-1; v_call: TRBV5-6; d_call: TRBD2; cdr3_aa: CASTLGQRDWDEQFF; cdr3_nt: TGTGCCAGCACCCTGGGCCAGCGGGACTGGGATGAGCAGTTCTTC
j_call: TRBJ2-7; v_call: TRBV7-7; d_call: NA; cdr3_aa: CASTPNPDSYEQYF; cdr3_nt: TGTGCTAGCACCCCTAACCCCGACTCCTACGAGCAGTACTTC
j_call: TRBJ2-4; v_call: TRBV7-9; d_call: NA; cdr3_aa: CASSSGEGGYIQYF; cdr3_nt: TGTGCCAGCAGCTCAGGGGAAGGGGGTTACATTCAGTACTTC
j_call: TRBJ2-3; v_call: TRBV6-1; d_call: NA; cdr3_aa: CASRYGTSEADTQYF; cdr3_nt: TGTGCCAGCAGATACGGGACTTCTGAAGCAGATACGCAGTATTTT
j_call: TRBJ2-7; v_call: TRBV15; d_call: TRBD1; cdr3_aa: CATSRSRQGVYEQYF; cdr3_nt: TGTGCCACCAGCAGAAGCAGGCAGGGGGTATACGAGCAGTACTTC
j_call: TRBJ1-2; v_call: TRBV7-3; d_call: NA; cdr3_aa: CASSPTGGLGPYGYTF; cdr3_nt: TGTGCCAGCAGCCCGACAGGTGGTTTGGGTCCCTATGGCTACACCTTC
j_call: TRBJ1-6; v_call: TRBV5-4; d_call: TRBD1; cdr3_aa: CASSYRGRSYNSPLHF; cdr3_nt: TGTGCCAGCAGCTACAGGGGGCGCTCCTATAATTCACCCCTCCACTTT
j_call: TRBJ1-4; v_call: TRBV5-1; d_call: NA; cdr3_aa: CASSFEGANEKLFF; cdr3_nt: TGCGCCAGCAGCTTCGAGGGGGCTAATGAAAAACTGTTTTTT
j_call: TRBJ2-5; v_call: TRBV5-1; d_call: NA; cdr3_aa: CASSLYREVETQYF; cdr3_nt: TGCGCCAGCAGCTTATACCGCGAAGTCGAGACCCAGTACTTC
j_call: TRBJ1-1; v_call: TRBV11-1; d_call: TRBD1; cdr3_aa: CASSLEAGGNTEAFF; cdr3_nt: TGTGCCAGCAGCTTAGAGGCAGGGGGAAACACTGAAGCTTTCTTT
j_call: TRBJ2-7; v_call: TRBV2; d_call: NA; cdr3_aa: CASSEAGTAYEQYF; cdr3_nt: TGTGCCAGCAGTGAAGCCGGAACAGCCTACGAGCAGTACTTC
j_call: TRBJ2-2; v_call: TRBV29-1; d_call: TRBD2; cdr3_aa: CSVELAGPGELFF; cdr3_nt: TGCAGCGTTGAGTTAGCGGGGCCCGGGGAGCTGTTTTTT
j_call: TRBJ1-4; v_call: TRBV4-1; d_call: NA; cdr3_aa: CASSLTSTNEKLFF; cdr3_nt: TGCGCCAGCAGCCTGACTTCAACTAATGAAAAACTGTTTTTT
j_call: TRBJ2-5; v_call: TRBV4-2; d_call: NA; cdr3_aa: CASSQDPWSGTPSRETQYF; cdr3_nt: TGTGCCAGCAGCCAAGACCCTTGGTCCGGGACACCATCTAGGGAGACCCAGTACTTC